The 29 T cell receptor beta chains below come from one sample, sequenced in a study of T cells in Graves' hyperthyroidism and ophthalmopathy. Researchers took RNA transcripts and amplified the TCR beta CDR3 regions from them. First-round RT-PCR targeting the TCR CDR3 was performed with the HTBI primer set. TCRdb fed the multiplex PCR reads into MiXCR, producing one record per CDR3 protein. The sample lists about 400,000 distinct CDR3 sequences, just under 15% seen once, with over 25% in the top ten. Sequenced: blood. These receptors were obtained from a woman aged 25-40 years with Graves' hyperthyroidism.

This clonotype was observed many times. This chain connects TRBV9 to TRBJ1-6, with TRBD1 identical over 7 bases. Losses at the gene ends were 3 bases for V and 7 bases for J; bases not matched to a gene: 4. CDR1 and CDR2 from the germline V gene are SGDLS and YYNGEE. The CDR3 spans 14 residues. The CDR3 bases are TGTGCCAGCAGCGCCCGGACAGGCAATTCACCCCTCCACTTT. Protein: CASSARTGNSPLHF.

This clonotype was picked up many times. V is TRBV6-6 and J is TRBJ1-2; the D gene is possibly TRBD1 (6 bases). With 0 bases removed from V and 2 bases from J, the gap between germline ends came to 13 bases. Germline V gives CDR1 MNHNY, CDR2 SVGAGI (reference sequence). The CDR3 spans 16 residues. This CDR3 reads CASSYSSAGENYGYTF. The CDR3 nucleotides read TGTGCCAGCAGTTACTCGAGCGCAGGGGAAAACTATGGCTACACCTTC.

The table lists this clonotype with a few counts. The CDR3 protein is CASSTTGLGYGYTF. The CDR3, as DNA: TGTGCCAGCAGCACGACAGGGTTGGGCTATGGCTACACCTTC. The chain is built from TRBV7-2 and TRBJ1-2, with 7 bases that match TRBD1. The CDR3 length is 14 residues. V shed 5 bases and J 4 bases; nucleotides not matched to a gene: 7. The germline gives CDR1 SGHTA, CDR2 FQGNSA. The full variable domain, completed using reference TRBV7-2 and TRBJ1-2, is GAGVSQSPSNKVTEKGKDVELRCDPISGHTALYWYRQSLGQGLEFLIYFQGNSAPDKSGLPSDRFSAERTGGSVSTLTIQRTQQEDSAVYLCASSTTGLGYGYTFGSGTRLTVV.

This clonotype was detected ten times or more. This sequence joins TRBV2 and TRBJ2-2; D ambiguous. V was trimmed by 4 bases and J by 3 bases, leaving 9 bases between them. The CDR3 totals 14 residues. Germline CDR1 reads SNHLY; CDR2 reads FYNNEI. CDR3 coding DNA: TGTGCCAGCAGTGGGACGGCGCACACCGGGGAGCTGTTTTTT. Encoded protein: CASSGTAHTGELFF. Using reference TRBV2 and TRBJ2-2 for the parts outside the CDR3, the full variable domain is EPEVTQTPSHQVTQMGQEVILRCVPISNHLYFYWYRQILGQKVEFLVSFYNNEISEKSEIFDDQFSVERPDGSNFTLKIRSTKLEDSAMYFCASSGTAHTGELFFGEGSRLTVL.

This clonotype was seen only a few times. The V gene is TRBV27, the J gene TRBJ2-2; D remains unclear. This CDR3 is 13 amino acids long. V was clipped by 9 bases and J by 5 bases, with 13 bases between them. Per the germline V gene, CDR1 is MNHEY and CDR2 is SMNVEV (reference sequence). This CDR3 reads CASTVLGTGELFF. As DNA, the CDR3 is TGTGCCAGTACCGTGTTGGGGACCGGGGAGCTGTTTTTT.

This clonotype has a count of ten or more. The chain recombines TRBV18 with TRBJ1-1, with a weak D call TRBD1 (5 bases). V dropped 6 bases and J dropped 1 base, with 9 bases sitting between them. The CDR3 has 13 amino acids. Germline V CDR1 and CDR2: KGHSH, LQKENI. CDR3 coding DNA: TGTGCCAGCTCGGCCGACAGGAACACTGAAGCTTTCTTT. Protein: CASSADRNTEAFF.

The V call is TRBV24-1, the J call TRBJ1-2; D possibly corresponds to TRBD1 (5 bases). Trimming took off 3 bases at V and 6 bases at J, with 16 bases between the two ends. Germline CDR1 and CDR2: KGHDR and SFDVKD. CDR3 length: 15 residues. The CDR3, as DNA: TGTGCCACCAGTGATCCGGCCTCAGGGTTCGATGGCTACACCTTC. It is translated as CATSDPASGFDGYTF.

The chain links TRBV5-4 to TRBJ2-5, with D possibly called TRBD1 or TRBD2 (5 bases each). Trimming removed 1 base from V and 0 bases from J, with 10 bases in between. Germline loops: CDR1 SGHNT, CDR2 YYREEE (reference sequence). This CDR3 region has 15 residues. The DNA for the CDR3 is TGTGCCAGCAGCTTGCCCGGGACCCACCAAGAGACCCAGTACTTC. Protein sequence: CASSLPGTHQETQYF. The variable domain in full, with the rest retrieved from reference TRBV5-4 and TRBJ2-5, is ETGVTQSPTHLIKTRGQQVTLRCSSQSGHNTVSWYQQALGQGPQFIFQYYREEENGRGNFPPRFSGLQFPNYSSELNVNALELDDSALYLCASSLPGTHQETQYFGPGTRLLVL.

This clonotype was counted ten times or more. V and J are TRBV6-1 and TRBJ2-5; no clear D gene. CDR3 length: 15 amino acids. CDR1 and CDR2 (germline): MNHNS, SASEGT. Trimming cost V 7 bases and J 3 bases, with 18 bases left between them. In nucleotides, the CDR3 is TGTGCCAGCACCCAGGCTCCTACTCATAAAGAGACCCAGTACTTC. It codes for CASTQAPTHKETQYF.

Ten or more counts support this clonotype. The rearrangement joins TRBV30 to TRBJ2-5; the D call may be TRBD1 or TRBD2 (5 bases each). V lost 3 bases, J lost 2 bases, and 16 bases lay in between. This CDR3 region has 15 residues. Germline V gene data show CDR1 as GTSNPN and CDR2 as SVGIG (reference sequence). The CDR3 sequence is CAWSQPKGPQETQYF. DNA for the CDR3: TGTGCCTGGAGCCAGCCTAAGGGACCTCAAGAGACCCAGTACTTC. The complete variable domain, with remaining parts taken from reference TRBV30 and TRBJ2-5, reads SQTIHQWPATLVQPVGSPLSLECTVEGTSNPNLYWYRQAAGRGLQLLFYSVGIGQISSEVPQNLSASRPQDRQFILSSKKLLLSDSGFYLCAWSQPKGPQETQYFGPGTRLLVL.

The sample holds many counts of this clonotype. This rearrangement joins TRBV20-1 to TRBJ2-1; maybe TRBD2 (5 bases). Looked up from germline, CDR1 is DFQATT and CDR2 is SNEGSKA (reference sequence). Trimming shortened V by 6 bases and J by 3 bases, and 18 bases separated the two germline ends. The CDR3 is 15 residues long. CDR3 sequence: CSAAPGSGYYNEQFF. The CDR3 nucleotides read TGCAGTGCGGCCCCGGGAAGCGGATACTACAATGAGCAGTTCTTC.

This clonotype came up many times. This chain uses TRBV20-1 with TRBJ2-3; 7 bases are shared with TRBD2. Germline CDR1 DFQATT, CDR2 SNEGSKA (reference sequence). The CDR3 contains 16 residues. V dropped 0 bases and J dropped 4; count of bases not matched to a gene: 10. CDR3 residues: CSARDGLAGEADTQYF. CDR3 nucleotides: TGCAGTGCTAGAGATGGTCTCGCGGGAGAAGCAGATACGCAGTATTTT.

This clonotype was seen repeatedly, ten times or more. The genes are TRBV24-1 and TRBJ1-5; D remains ambiguous. Between the trimmed V and J ends, which lost 5 bases and 1 base, there was a span of 8 bases. The CDR3 covers 14 residues. Per germline, CDR1 KGHDR and CDR2 SFDVKD. Here the CDR3 DNA reads TGTGCCACCAGTGTCGGGAAGAGCAATCAGCCCCAGCATTTT. This translates into CATSVGKSNQPQHF.

CDR3 DNA: TGTGCCACCAGCAGAGATAGTGGACCGACCTCTGGAAACACCATATATTTT. This codes for CATSRDSGPTSGNTIYF. This chain connects TRBV15 to TRBJ1-3, with D hard to call. This CDR3 is built from 17 residues. Between the trimmed V and J ends, which lost 0 bases and 0 bases, there was a span of 12 bases. The V gene's germline CDR1 is LNHNV and CDR2 YYDKDF (reference sequence).

The sample holds many counts of this clonotype. The CDR3 loop is CASSVTGAAYEQYF. The CDR3, as DNA: TGTGCCAGCAGCGTCACAGGGGCAGCCTACGAGCAGTACTTC. The V and J genes are TRBV9 and TRBJ2-7, with 7 bases identical to TRBD1. This CDR3 is built from 14 residues. The V and J ends lost 2 bases and 2 bases, in that order; junction bases with no gene match: 4. Germline values: CDR1 SGDLS, CDR2 YYNGEE.

Only a few counts were recorded for this clonotype. The rearrangement joins TRBV10-2 to TRBJ2-3; 7 nucleotides align to TRBD2. CDR3 length equals 18 residues. CDR1 and CDR2 from the germline V gene are WSHSY and SAAADI. Trimming cost V 3 bases and J 1 base; bases outside gene matches: 13. The CDR3: CASSEGLVGGRGTDTQYF. CDR3 DNA: TGCGCCAGCAGTGAAGGACTAGTAGGAGGTAGGGGCACAGATACGCAGTATTTT.

Points on this clonotype: A much larger clonotype is one base distant, so this may be a read error. V and J are TRBV27 and TRBJ2-7; 7 nucleotides align to TRBD1. The better agreement between TRBJ2-1 and the DNA end casts doubt on the J call. CDR1 is MNHEY, CDR2 SMNVEV, per germline (reference sequence). The CDR3 runs to 14 residues. CDR3 sequence: CASSSPRQGYEQFF. The DNA of the CDR3 is TGTGCCAGCAGTTCGCCTAGACAGGGTTACGAGCAGTTCTTC.

Ten or more counts support this clonotype. The J gene is TRBJ2-3, the V gene TRBV5-1; TRBD2 agrees at 11 bases. Germline values: CDR1 SGHRS, CDR2 YFSETQ. The V segment lost 0 bases and the J segment 5 bases; nucleotides outside the gene matches: 5. The CDR3 consists of 16 residues. DNA for the CDR3: TGCGCCAGCAGCTTGGTACCGACTAGCGGGGTAGATACGCAGTATTTT. Amino acid sequence: CASSLVPTSGVDTQYF.

This clonotype came up a few times. The chain couples TRBV18 to TRBJ2-1; 9 bases match TRBD1. The CDR3 spans 16 residues. V shed 3 bases and J 4 bases; nucleotides not matched to a gene: 7. Looked up from germline, CDR1 is KGHSH and CDR2 is LQKENI. The CDR3 sequence is CASSPDRGKLYNEQFF. CDR3 nucleotide sequence: TGTGCCAGCTCACCCGACAGGGGGAAATTGTACAATGAGCAGTTCTTC.

This clonotype came up many times. This CDR3 reads CASSQGQGTSGGNEQFF. The CDR3 coding sequence is TGTGCCAGCTCACAAGGACAGGGGACTAGCGGGGGCAATGAGCAGTTCTTC. The chain couples TRBV18 to TRBJ2-1; TRBD2 matches 14 bases. The length of the CDR3 is 17 residues. CDR1 and CDR2 from the germline V gene are KGHSH and LQKENI. Germline trimming cut 4 bases from V and 6 bases from J; bases unmatched to any gene: 8.

About this clonotype itself: With a much larger clone just one base away, this may be a read error. This sequence joins TRBV7-2 and TRBJ2-1; no reliable D call. Germline-derived CDR1 and CDR2 are SGHTA and FQGNSA. The CDR3 consists of 15 residues. The CDR3, as DNA: TGTGCCAGCAGCCGTGAAAGGTCCACTTACAATGAGGAGTTCTTC. Translating it yields CASSRERSTYNEEFF. Combining the CDR3 with reference TRBV7-2 and TRBJ2-1 gives the whole variable domain GAGVSQSPSNKVTEKGKDVELRCDPISGHTALYWYRQSLGQGLEFLIYFQGNSAPDKSGLPSDRFSAERTGGSVSTLTIQRTQQEDSAVYLCASSRERSTYNEEFFGPGTRLTVL.

At least ten counts were recorded for this clonotype. V gene TRBV3-1 combines with J gene TRBJ2-1, with 10 bases aligning to TRBD2. Trimming cost V 2 bases and J 8 bases; bases outside gene matches: 15. The CDR3 totals 18 residues. Per germline, CDR1 LGHDT and CDR2 YNNKEL (reference sequence). CDR3 amino acids: CASSQPPGRLAGVDEQFF. DNA of the CDR3: TGTGCCAGCAGCCAACCACCAGGGAGGCTAGCGGGAGTAGATGAGCAGTTCTTC.

CDR3 coding DNA: TGTGCCAGCAGTCCCCCACTCGGACAGGGAGGGCATCAGCCCCAGCATTTT. It specifies CASSPPLGQGGHQPQHF. This chain links TRBV28 with TRBJ1-5, with 8 bases identical to TRBD1. Germline V lookup: CDR1 MDHEN, CDR2 SYDVKM. This CDR3 has 17 amino acids. The trim removed 5 bases at V and 5 bases at J, leaving 14 bases unmatched.

This clonotype occurred many times. As DNA, the CDR3 is TGTGCCAGCAGTGATCTCAGGGTATCCTACGAGCAGTACTTC. Its protein is CASSDLRVSYEQYF. The chain employs TRBV2 and TRBJ2-7, with a weak D call TRBD1 (5 bases). V lost 3 bases and J lost 1, with 10 bases in between. Germline-derived CDR1 and CDR2 are SNHLY and FYNNEI. This CDR3 contains 14 residues.

This clonotype has at least ten counts. This chain connects TRBV6-6 to TRBJ2-1; TRBD2 matches at 9 bases. Germline V gene lookup returns CDR1 MNHNY and CDR2 SVGAGI (reference sequence). The trim removed 0 bases at V and 4 bases at J, leaving 4 bases unmatched. The CDR3 consists of 16 residues. The CDR3 DNA follows: TGTGCCAGCAGTTACTCTCTAGCGGGGAAGTACAATGAGCAGTTCTTC. Translated, it gives CASSYSLAGKYNEQFF.

Worth noting for this clonotype: A read error may be the cause here, since a much bigger clone is one base away. The chain is built from TRBV12-3 or TRBV12-4 and TRBJ2-3; 13 nucleotides line up with TRBD2. The CDR3 runs 18 residues. V lost 4 bases to trimming and J lost 4 bases; unmatched junction nucleotides: 11. DNA of the CDR3: TGTGCCAGCAGTTCCACTAGCGGGGGGGCCATGCAGGCAGATACGCAGTATTTT. This gives the protein CASSSTSGGAMQADTQYF.

This clonotype was detected many times. This rearrangement joins TRBV3-1 to TRBJ1-1; a possible D gene is TRBD1 (6 bases). Germline V gives CDR1 LGHDT, CDR2 YNNKEL (reference sequence). The CDR3 length is 13 residues. Trimming removed 5 bases from V and 3 bases from J, with 10 bases in between. CDR3 region: CASSTKGDTEAFF. DNA for the CDR3: TGTGCCAGCAGCACCAAGGGGGACACTGAAGCTTTCTTT.

As regards this clonotype: Being one base from a much bigger clone, this may be a read error. The rearrangement links TRBV10-3 to TRBJ2-5, with D unresolved. Per the germline V gene, CDR1 is ENHRY and CDR2 is SYGVKD. This CDR3 region has 16 residues. Trimming pared 0 bases from V and 2 bases from J, leaving 13 bases between. The CDR3 reads CAISESAGASQETQYF. For the CDR3, the DNA is TGTGCCATCAGTGAGTCGGCAGGAGCATCTCAAGAGACCCAGTACTTC.

CDR3: CASSQAGRYDGYTF. The CDR3 bases are TGCGCCAGCAGCCAAGCCGGTAGATATGATGGCTACACCTTC. This rearrangement joins TRBV4-1 to TRBJ1-2; D not certain. Germline-derived CDR1 and CDR2 are MGHRA and YSYEKL. Trimming removed 1 base at V and 6 bases at J, with 12 bases between. CDR3 length: 14 amino acids.